The 3 T cell receptor beta chains below all came from one sample that was sequenced in a study of PD-1 blockade in mismatch repair-deficient tumors. The method was immunoSEQ multiplex PCR; TCRdb's version includes in-frame clones alone and lacks a portion of them. This table holds more than 85,000 clones, roughly four fifths found once. The sequenced sample was peripheral blood, obtained roughly 35 weeks after starting pembrolizumab. The receptors shown here come from an adult with mismatch repair-deficient cancer.

The gene calls are TRBV18 and TRBJ2-4; either TRBD1 or TRBD2 may fit D (5 bases each). The CDR3 contains 16 residues. Germline V gene data show CDR1 as KGHSH and CDR2 as LQKENI. The V gene lost 0 bases and the J gene lost 0 bases, with 9 bases spanning the gap. The CDR3 reads CASSPPRGVAKNIQYF. DNA of the CDR3: TGTGCCAGCTCACCACCGAGAGGGGTAGCCAAAAACATTCAGTACTTC.

In DNA, the CDR3 is TGCGCCAGCAGCTACCGGGAGAACACTGAAGCTTTCTTT. Protein sequence: CASSYRENTEAFF. The gene calls are TRBV5-1 and TRBJ1-1; D is unclear. Germline CDR1 and CDR2: SGHRS and YFSETQ. This CDR3 is built from 13 residues. Deletions cut 3 bases from V and 1 base from J, with 7 bases between. Filled out from reference TRBV5-1 and TRBJ1-1, the complete variable domain reads KAGVTQTPRYLIKTRGQQVTLSCSPISGHRSVSWYQQTPGQGLQFLFEYFSETQRNKGNFPGRFSGRQFSNSRSEMNVSTLELGDSALYLCASSYRENTEAFFGQGTRLTVV.

This rearrangement joins TRBV7-3 to TRBJ2-3; D not resolved. The CDR3 consists of 12 residues. Trimming removed 2 bases from V and 4 bases from J, with 4 bases in between. From germline, CDR1 is SGHTA and CDR2 FQGTGA. Here the CDR3 DNA reads TGTGCCAGCAGCTTACTTTCAGATACGCAGTATTTT. Translated: CASSLLSDTQYF.